This T cell receptor beta chain was identified during a study of control samples from healthy donors and cancer patients. Looked up from germline, CDR1 is SEHNR and CDR2 is FQNEAQ (reference sequence). The CDR3 sequence is 18 residues long. The trim removed 4 bases at V and 0 bases at J, leaving 10 bases unmatched. Only in-frame clones appear in the TCRdb table, and some are missing; sequencing was by immunoSEQ multiplex PCR. This table has under 130,000 clones, approximately 90% appearing once. This clone is termed medium-sized (0.01 to 0.1%). The rearrangement joins TRBV7-9 to TRBJ1-3; 9 bases map to TRBD1. This receptor was identified in a man in his sixties with lung cancer. What was sequenced was PBMCs. Here the CDR3 DNA reads TGTGCCAGCAGCTCATATCCGGGACAGGGCTCCTCTGGAAACACCATATATTTT. Translation gives CASSSYPGQGSSGNTIYF. Drawing the rest from reference TRBV7-9 and TRBJ1-3, the complete variable domain is DTGVSQNPRHKITKRGQNVTFRCDPISEHNRLYWYRQTLGQGPEFLTYFQNEAQLEKSRLLSDRFSAERPKGSFSTLEIQRTEQGDSAMYLCASSSYPGQGSSGNTIYFGEGSWLTVV.